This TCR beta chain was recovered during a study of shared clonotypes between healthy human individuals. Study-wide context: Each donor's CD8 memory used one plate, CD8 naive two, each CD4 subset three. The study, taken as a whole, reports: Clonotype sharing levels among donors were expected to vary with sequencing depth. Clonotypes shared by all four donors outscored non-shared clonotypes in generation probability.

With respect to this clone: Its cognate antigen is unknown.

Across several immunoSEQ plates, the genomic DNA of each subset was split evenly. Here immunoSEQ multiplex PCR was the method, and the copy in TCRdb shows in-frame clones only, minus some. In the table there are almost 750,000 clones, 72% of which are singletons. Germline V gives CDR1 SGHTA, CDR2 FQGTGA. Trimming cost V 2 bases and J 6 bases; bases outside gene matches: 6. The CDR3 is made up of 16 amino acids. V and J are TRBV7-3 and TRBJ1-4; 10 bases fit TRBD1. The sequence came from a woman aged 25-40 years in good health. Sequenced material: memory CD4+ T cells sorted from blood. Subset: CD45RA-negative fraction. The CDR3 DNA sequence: TGTGCCAGCAGCTTAGTTCTTGGACAGGGGGATGAAAAACTGTTTTTT. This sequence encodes CASSLVLGQGDEKLFF.